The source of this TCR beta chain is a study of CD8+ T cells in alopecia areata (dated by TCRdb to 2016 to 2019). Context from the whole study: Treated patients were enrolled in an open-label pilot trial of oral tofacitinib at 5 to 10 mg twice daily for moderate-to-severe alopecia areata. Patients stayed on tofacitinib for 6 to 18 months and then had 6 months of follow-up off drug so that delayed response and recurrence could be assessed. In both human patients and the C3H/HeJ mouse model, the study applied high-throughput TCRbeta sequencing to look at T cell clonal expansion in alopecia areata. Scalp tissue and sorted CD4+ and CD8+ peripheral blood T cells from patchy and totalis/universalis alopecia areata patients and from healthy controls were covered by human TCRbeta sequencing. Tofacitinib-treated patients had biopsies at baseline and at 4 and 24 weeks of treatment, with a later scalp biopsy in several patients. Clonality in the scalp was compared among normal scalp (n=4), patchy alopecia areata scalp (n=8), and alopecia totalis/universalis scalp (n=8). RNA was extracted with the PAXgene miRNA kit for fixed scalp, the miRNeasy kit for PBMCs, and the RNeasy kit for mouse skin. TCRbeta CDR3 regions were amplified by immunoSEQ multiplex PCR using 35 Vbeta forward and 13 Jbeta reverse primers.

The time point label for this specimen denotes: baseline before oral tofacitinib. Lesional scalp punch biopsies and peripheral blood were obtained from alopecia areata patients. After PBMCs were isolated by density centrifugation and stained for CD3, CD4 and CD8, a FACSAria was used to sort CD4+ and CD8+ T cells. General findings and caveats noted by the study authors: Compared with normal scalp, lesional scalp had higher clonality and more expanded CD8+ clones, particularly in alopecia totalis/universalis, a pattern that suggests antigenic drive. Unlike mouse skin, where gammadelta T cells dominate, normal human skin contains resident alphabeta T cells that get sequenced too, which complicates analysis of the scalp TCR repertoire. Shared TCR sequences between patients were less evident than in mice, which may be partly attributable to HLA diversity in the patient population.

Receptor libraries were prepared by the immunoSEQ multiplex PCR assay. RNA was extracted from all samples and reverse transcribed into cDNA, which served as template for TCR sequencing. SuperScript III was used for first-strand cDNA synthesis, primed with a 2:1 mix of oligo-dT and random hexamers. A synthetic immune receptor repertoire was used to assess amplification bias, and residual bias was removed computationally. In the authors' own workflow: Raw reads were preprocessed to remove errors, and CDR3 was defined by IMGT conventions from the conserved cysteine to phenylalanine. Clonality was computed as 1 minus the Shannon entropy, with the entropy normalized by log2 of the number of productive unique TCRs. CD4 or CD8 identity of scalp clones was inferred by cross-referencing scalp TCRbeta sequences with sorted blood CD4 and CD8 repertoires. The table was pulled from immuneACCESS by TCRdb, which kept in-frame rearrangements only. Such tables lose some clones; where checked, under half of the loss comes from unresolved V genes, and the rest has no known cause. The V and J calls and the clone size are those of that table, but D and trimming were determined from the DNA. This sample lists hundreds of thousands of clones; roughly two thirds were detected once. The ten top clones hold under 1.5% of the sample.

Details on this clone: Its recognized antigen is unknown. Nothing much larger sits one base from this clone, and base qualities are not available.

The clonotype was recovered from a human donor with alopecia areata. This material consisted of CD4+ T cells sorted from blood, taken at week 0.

CDR3 loop: CAWSDDRVDQPQHF. The DNA sequence follows: TGTGCCTGGAGCGACGACAGGGTAGATCAGCCCCAGCATTTT. The sequence joins TRBV30 to TRBJ1-5; TRBD1 agrees with 7 junctional bases. From its cysteine to its phenylalanine, the CDR3 spans 14 amino acids. Kept here is only the CDR3 DNA, which spans 42 bases and is read in frame from base 1. Germline trimming amounts to 3 bases on V and 5 bases on J, with 7 as the count of junction bases outside the gene matches. The CDR1 and CDR2 encoded by the germline V gene (reference sequence) are GTSNPN and SVGIG. The variable domain in full, with residues beyond the CDR3 obtained from the reference TRBV30 and TRBJ1-5 genes, is SQTIHQWPATLVQPVGSPLSLECTVEGTSNPNLYWYRQAAGRGLQLLFYSVGIGQISSEVPQNLSASRPQDRQFILSSKKLLLSDSGFYLCAWSDDRVDQPQHFGDGTRLSIL.